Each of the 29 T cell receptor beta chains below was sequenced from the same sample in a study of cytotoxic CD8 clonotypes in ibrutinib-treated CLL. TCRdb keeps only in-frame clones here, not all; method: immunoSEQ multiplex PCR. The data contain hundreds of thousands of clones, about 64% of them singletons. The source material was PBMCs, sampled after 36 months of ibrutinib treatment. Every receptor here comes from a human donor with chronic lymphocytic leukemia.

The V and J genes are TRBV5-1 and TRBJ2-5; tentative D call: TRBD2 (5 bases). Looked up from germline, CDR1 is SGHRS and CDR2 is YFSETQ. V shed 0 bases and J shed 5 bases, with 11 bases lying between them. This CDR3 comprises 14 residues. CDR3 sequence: CASSLGTRQETQYF. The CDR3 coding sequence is TGCGCCAGCAGCTTGGGTACTAGGCAGGAGACCCAGTACTTC. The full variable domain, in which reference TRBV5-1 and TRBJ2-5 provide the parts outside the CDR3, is KAGVTQTPRYLIKTRGQQVTLSCSPISGHRSVSWYQQTPGQGLQFLFEYFSETQRNKGNFPGRFSGRQFSNSRSEMNVSTLELGDSALYLCASSLGTRQETQYFGPGTRLLVL.

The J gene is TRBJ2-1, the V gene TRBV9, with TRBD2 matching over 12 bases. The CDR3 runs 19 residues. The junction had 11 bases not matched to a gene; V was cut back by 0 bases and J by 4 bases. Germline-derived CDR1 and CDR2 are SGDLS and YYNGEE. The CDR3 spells CASSVDLWGTSGPYNEQFF. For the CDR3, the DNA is TGTGCCAGCAGCGTAGATCTATGGGGGACTAGCGGGCCTTACAATGAGCAGTTCTTC.

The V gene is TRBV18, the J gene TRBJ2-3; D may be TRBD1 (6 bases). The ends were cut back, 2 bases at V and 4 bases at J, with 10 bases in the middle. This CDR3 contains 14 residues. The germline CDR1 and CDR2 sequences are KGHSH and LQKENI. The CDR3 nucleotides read TGTGCCAGCTCACCAGATACAGGGCCAGATACGCAGTATTTT. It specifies CASSPDTGPDTQYF. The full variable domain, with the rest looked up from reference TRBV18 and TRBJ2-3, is NAGVMQNPRHLVRRRGQEARLRCSPMKGHSHVYWYRQLPEEGLKFMVYLQKENIIDESGMPKERFSAEFPKEGPSILRIQQVVRGDSAAYFCASSPDTGPDTQYFGPGTRLTVL.

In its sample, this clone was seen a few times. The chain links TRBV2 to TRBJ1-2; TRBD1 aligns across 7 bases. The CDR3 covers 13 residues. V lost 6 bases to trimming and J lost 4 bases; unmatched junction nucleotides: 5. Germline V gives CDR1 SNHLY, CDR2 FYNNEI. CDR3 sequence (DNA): TGTGCCAGCAGCCTAGGGACAGCCTATGGCTACACCTTC. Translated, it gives CASSLGTAYGYTF.

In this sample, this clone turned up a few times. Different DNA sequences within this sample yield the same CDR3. CDR3 sequence (DNA): TGTGCCAGTAGTATCCTCGGTCAGAACACCGGGGAGCTGTTTTTT. Amino acid sequence: CASSILGQNTGELFF. The chain links TRBV19 to TRBJ2-2; D ambiguous. The CDR3 consists of 15 residues. V was cut by 3 bases and J by 1 base, with 9 bases left in between. Germline V CDR1 and CDR2: LNHDA, SQIVND (reference sequence).

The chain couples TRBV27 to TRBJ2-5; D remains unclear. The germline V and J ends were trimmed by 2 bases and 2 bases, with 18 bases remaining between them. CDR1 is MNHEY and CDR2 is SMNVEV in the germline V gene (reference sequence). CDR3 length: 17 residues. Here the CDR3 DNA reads TGTGCCAGCAGTTTAGCTATCGCCAGCGCCGATCAAGAGACCCAGTACTTC. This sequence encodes CASSLAIASADQETQYF.

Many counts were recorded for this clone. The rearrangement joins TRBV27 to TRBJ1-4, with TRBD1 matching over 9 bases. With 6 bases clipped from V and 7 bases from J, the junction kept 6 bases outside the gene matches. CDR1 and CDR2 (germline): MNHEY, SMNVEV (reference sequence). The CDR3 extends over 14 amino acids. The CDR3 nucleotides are TGTGCCAGCAGAAGACAGGGGGATGGTGAAAAACTGTTTTTT. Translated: CASRRQGDGEKLFF. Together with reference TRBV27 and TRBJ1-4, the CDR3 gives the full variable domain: EAQVTQNPRYLITVTGKKLTVTCSQNMNHEYMSWYRQDPGLGLRQIYYSMNVEVTDKGDVPEGYKVSRKEKRNFPLILESPSPNQTSLYFCASRRQGDGEKLFFGSGTQLSVL.

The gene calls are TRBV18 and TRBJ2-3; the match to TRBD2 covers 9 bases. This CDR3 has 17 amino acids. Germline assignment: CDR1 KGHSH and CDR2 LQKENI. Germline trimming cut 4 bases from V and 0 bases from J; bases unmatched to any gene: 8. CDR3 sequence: CASSRSPSGESTDTQYF. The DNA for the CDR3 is TGTGCCAGCTCACGGAGCCCTAGCGGGGAGAGCACAGATACGCAGTATTTT.

The CDR3 nucleotides read TGTGCCAGCAGCTTACCGGGACTCCGGCCTGGCACAGATACGCAGTATTTT. As protein: CASSLPGLRPGTDTQYF. The chain uses TRBV7-6 and TRBJ2-3, with a weak D call TRBD2 (6 bases). The CDR3 runs to 17 residues. CDR1 is SGHVS, CDR2 FNYEAQ, per germline. V was clipped by 2 bases and J by 1 base, with 16 bases between them. The full variable domain, its missing parts supplied by reference TRBV7-6 and TRBJ2-3, is GAGVSQSPRYKVTKRGQDVALRCDPISGHVSLYWYRQALGQGPEFLTYFNYEAQQDKSGLPNDRFSAERPEGSISTLTIQRTEQRDSAMYRCASSLPGLRPGTDTQYFGPGTRLTVL.

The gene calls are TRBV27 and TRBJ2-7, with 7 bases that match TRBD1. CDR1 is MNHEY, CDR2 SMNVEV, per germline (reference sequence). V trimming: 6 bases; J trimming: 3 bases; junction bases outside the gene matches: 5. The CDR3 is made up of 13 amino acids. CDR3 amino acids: CASRGQLNYEQYF. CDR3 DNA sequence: TGTGCCAGCAGGGGACAGTTAAACTACGAGCAGTACTTC.

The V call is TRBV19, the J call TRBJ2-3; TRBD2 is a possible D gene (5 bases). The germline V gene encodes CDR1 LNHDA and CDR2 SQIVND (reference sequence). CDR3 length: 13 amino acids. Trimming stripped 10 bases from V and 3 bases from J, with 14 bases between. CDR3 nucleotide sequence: TGTGCCACAGCACTAGGAGGTACAGATACGCAGTATTTT. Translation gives CATALGGTDTQYF. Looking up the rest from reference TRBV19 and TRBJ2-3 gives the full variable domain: DGGITQSPKYLFRKEGQNVTLSCEQNLNHDAMYWYRQDPGQGLRLIYYSQIVNDFQKGDIAEGYSVSREKKESFPLTVTSAQKNPTAFYLCATALGGTDTQYFGPGTRLTVL.

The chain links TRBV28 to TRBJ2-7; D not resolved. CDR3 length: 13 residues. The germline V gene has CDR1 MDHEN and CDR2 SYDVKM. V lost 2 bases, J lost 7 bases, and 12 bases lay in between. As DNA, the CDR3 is TGTGCCAGCAGTTTAGGGCACAGTAAAGAGCAGTACTTC. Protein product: CASSLGHSKEQYF.

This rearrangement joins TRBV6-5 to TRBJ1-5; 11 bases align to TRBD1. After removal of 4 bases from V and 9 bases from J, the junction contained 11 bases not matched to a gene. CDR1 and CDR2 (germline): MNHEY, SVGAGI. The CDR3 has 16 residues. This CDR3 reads CASSSVGTGGSWPQHF. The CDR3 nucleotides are TGTGCCAGCAGTTCCGTCGGGACAGGGGGATCGTGGCCCCAGCATTTT.

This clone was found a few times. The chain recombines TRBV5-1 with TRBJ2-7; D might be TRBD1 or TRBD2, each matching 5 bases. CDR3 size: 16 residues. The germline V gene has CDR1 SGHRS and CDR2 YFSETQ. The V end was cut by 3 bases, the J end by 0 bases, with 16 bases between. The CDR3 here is CASSSAGTGSSYEQYF. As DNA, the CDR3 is TGCGCCAGCAGCTCGGCCGGGACGGGGAGCTCCTACGAGCAGTACTTC. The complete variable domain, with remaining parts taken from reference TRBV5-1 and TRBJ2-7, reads KAGVTQTPRYLIKTRGQQVTLSCSPISGHRSVSWYQQTPGQGLQFLFEYFSETQRNKGNFPGRFSGRQFSNSRSEMNVSTLELGDSALYLCASSSAGTGSSYEQYFGPGTRLTVT.

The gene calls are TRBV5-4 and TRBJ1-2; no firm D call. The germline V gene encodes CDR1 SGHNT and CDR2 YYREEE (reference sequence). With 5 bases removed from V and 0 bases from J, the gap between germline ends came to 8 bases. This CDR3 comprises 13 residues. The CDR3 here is CASRQLANYGYTF. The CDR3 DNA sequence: TGTGCCAGCAGACAGCTAGCTAACTATGGCTACACCTTC.

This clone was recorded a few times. This CDR3 reads CASSRYQGAEYEQYF. The CDR3 DNA follows: TGTGCCAGCAGCCGATATCAGGGGGCGGAATACGAGCAGTACTTC. V usage is TRBV4-2 and J usage is TRBJ2-7, with 8 bases matching TRBD1. Trimming cost V 4 bases and J 4 bases; bases outside gene matches: 9. Germline-derived CDR1 and CDR2 are LGHNA and YNFKEQ. The CDR3 has 15 residues.

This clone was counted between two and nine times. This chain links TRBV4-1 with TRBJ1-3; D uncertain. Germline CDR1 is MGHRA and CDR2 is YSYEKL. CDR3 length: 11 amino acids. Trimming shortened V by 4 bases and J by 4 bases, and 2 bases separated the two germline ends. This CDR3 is CASSRGNTIYF. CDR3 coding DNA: TGCGCCAGCAGCCGCGGAAACACCATATATTTT.

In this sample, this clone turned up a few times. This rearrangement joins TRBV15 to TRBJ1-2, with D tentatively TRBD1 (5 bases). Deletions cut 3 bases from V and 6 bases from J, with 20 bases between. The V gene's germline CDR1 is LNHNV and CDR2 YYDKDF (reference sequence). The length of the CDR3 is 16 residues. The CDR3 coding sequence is TGTGCCACCAGCAGTCTTGGTTTTGACAGTAGGAATGGCTACACCTTC. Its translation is CATSSLGFDSRNGYTF.

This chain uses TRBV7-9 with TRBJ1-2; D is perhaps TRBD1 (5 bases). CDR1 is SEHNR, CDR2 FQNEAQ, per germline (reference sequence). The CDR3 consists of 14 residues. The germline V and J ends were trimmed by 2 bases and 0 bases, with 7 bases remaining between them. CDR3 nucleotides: TGTGCCAGCAGCTTACAGGGTCCTAACTATGGCTACACCTTC. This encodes CASSLQGPNYGYTF.

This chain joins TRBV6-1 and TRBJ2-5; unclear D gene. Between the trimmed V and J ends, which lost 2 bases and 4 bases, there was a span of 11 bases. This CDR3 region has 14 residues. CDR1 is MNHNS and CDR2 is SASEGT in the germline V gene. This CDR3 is CASSEIFSGETQYF. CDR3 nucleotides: TGTGCCAGCAGTGAAATTTTCTCGGGAGAGACCCAGTACTTC.

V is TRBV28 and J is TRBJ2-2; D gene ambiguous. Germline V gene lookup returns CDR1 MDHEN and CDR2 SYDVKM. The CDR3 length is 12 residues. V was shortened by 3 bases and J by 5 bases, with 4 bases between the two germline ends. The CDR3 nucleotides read TGTGCCAGCAGTTTTATTACCGGGGAGCTGTTTTTT. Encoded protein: CASSFITGELFF.

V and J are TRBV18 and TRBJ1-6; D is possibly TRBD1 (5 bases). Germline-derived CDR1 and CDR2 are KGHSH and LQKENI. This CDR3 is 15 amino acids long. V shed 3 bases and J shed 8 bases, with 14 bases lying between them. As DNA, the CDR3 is TGTGCCAGCTCACCCCTGGGAGGAGGGGATTCACCCCTCCACTTT. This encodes CASSPLGGGDSPLHF. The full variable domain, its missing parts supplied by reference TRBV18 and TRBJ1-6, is NAGVMQNPRHLVRRRGQEARLRCSPMKGHSHVYWYRQLPEEGLKFMVYLQKENIIDESGMPKERFSAEFPKEGPSILRIQQVVRGDSAAYFCASSPLGGGDSPLHFGNGTRLTVT.

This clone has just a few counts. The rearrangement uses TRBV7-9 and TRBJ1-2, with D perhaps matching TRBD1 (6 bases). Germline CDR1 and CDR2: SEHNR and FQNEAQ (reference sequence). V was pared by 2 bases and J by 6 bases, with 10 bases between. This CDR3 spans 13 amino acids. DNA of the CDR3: TGTGCCAGCAGCTTAATGGGACAACATGGCTACACCTTC. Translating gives CASSLMGQHGYTF.

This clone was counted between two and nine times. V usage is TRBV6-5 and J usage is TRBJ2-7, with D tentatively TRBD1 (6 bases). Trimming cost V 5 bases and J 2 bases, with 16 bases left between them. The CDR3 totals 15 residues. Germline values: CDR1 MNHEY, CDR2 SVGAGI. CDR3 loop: CASSTSGRGAYEQYF. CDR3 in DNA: TGTGCCAGCAGTACCAGCGGCAGGGGTGCCTACGAGCAGTACTTC.

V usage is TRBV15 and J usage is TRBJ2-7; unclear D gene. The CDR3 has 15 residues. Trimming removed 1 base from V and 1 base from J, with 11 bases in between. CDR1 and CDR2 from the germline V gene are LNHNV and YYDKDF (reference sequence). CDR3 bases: TGTGCCACCAGCAGAGCGGTCAGTATTTCCTACGAGCAGTACTTC. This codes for CATSRAVSISYEQYF.

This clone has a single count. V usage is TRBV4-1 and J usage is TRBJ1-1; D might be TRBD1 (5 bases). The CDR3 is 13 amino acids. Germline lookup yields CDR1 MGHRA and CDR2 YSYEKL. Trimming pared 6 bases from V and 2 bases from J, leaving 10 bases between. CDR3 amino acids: CASRITGNTEAFF. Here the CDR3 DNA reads TGCGCCAGCAGGATTACAGGTAACACTGAAGCTTTCTTT.

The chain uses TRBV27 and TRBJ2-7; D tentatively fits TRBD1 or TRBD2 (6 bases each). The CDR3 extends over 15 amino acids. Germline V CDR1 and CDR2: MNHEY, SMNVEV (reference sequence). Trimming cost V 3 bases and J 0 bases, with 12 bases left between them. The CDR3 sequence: CASSFRGGSSYEQYF. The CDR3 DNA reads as TGTGCCAGCAGTTTCCGAGGGGGGAGCTCCTACGAGCAGTACTTC.

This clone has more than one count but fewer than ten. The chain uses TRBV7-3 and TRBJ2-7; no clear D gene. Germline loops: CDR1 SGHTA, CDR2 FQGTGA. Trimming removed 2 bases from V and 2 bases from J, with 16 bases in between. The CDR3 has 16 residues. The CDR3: CASSLPLGRLTYEQYF. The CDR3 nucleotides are TGTGCCAGCAGCTTACCTCTTGGCAGGTTAACCTACGAGCAGTACTTC. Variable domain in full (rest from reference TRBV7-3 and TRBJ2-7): GAGVSQTPSNKVTEKGKYVELRCDPISGHTALYWYRQSLGQGPEFLIYFQGTGAADDSGLPNDRFFAVRPEGSVSTLKIQRTERGDSAVYLCASSLPLGRLTYEQYFGPGTRLTVT.

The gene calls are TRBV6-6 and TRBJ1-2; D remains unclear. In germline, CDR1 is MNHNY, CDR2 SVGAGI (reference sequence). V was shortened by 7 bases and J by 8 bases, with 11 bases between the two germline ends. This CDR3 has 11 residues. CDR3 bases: TGTGCCAGCACGGGCTTAGGAGGCTACACCTTC. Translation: CASTGLGGYTF.